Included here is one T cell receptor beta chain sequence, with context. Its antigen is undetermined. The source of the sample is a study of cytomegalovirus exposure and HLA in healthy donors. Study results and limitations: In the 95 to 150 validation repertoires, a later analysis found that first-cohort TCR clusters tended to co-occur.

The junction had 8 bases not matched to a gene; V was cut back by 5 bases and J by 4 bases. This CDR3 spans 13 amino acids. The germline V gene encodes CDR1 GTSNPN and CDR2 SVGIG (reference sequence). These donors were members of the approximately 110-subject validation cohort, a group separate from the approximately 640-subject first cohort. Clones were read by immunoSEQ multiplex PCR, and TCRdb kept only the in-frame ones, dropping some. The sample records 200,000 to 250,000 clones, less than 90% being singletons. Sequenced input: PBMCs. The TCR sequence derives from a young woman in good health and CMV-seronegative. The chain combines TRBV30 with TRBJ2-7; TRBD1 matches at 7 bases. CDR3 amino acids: CAWVRDRQYEQYF. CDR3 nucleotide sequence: TGTGCCTGGGTCCGGGACAGACAATACGAGCAGTACTTC.